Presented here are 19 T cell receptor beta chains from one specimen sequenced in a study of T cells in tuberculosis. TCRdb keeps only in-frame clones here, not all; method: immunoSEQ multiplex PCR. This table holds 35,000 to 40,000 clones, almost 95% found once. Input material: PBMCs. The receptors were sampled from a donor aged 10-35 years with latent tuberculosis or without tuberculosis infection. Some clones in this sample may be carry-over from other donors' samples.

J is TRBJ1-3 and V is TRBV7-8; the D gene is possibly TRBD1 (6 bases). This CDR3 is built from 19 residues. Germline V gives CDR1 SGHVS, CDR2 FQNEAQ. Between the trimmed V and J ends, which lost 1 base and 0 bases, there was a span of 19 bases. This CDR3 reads CASSLEFGTTGTSGNTIYF. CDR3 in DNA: TGTGCCAGCAGCTTAGAATTTGGGACAACCGGAACCTCTGGAAACACCATATATTTT.

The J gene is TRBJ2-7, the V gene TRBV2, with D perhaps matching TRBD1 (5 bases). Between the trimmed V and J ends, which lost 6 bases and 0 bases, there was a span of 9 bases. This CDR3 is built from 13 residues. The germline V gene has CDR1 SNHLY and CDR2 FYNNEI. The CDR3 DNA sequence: TGTGCCAGCAGACCGACAGTCTCCTACGAGCAGTACTTC. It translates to CASRPTVSYEQYF.

Here the CDR3 reads CASSYWAGTGNEKLFF. As DNA, the CDR3 is TGTGCCAGCAGTTACTGGGCCGGGACAGGGAATGAAAAACTGTTTTTT. The chain is built from TRBV6-5 and TRBJ1-4; TRBD1 aligns across 9 bases. After removal of 1 base from V and 5 bases from J, the junction contained 5 bases not matched to a gene. The CDR3 runs 16 residues. Germline CDR1 and CDR2: MNHEY and SVGAGI.

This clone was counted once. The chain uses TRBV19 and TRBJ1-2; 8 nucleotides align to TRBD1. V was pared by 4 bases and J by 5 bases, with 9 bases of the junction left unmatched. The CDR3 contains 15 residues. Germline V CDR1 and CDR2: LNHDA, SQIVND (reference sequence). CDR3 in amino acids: CASSKTGTGLYGYTF. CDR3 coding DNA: TGTGCCAGTAGTAAAACCGGGACAGGACTTTATGGCTACACCTTC. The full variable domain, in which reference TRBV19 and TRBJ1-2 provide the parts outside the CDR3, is DGGITQSPKYLFRKEGQNVTLSCEQNLNHDAMYWYRQDPGQGLRLIYYSQIVNDFQKGDIAEGYSVSREKKESFPLTVTSAQKNPTAFYLCASSKTGTGLYGYTFGSGTRLTVV.

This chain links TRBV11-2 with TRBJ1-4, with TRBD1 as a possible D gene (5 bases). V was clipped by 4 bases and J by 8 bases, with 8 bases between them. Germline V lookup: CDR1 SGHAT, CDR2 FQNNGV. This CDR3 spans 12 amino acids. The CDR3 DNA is TGTGCCAGCAGCTCTAGGGGCGAAAAACTGTTTTTT. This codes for CASSSRGEKLFF.

CDR3 in amino acids: CASSSLFRGPNTGELFF. In DNA, the CDR3 is TGCGCCAGCAGCTCGCTTTTCAGGGGTCCTAACACCGGGGAGCTGTTTTTT. V and J are TRBV5-1 and TRBJ2-2; possible D gene TRBD1, 6 bases. CDR1 is SGHRS and CDR2 is YFSETQ in the germline V gene. V was cut by 3 bases and J by 2 bases, with 17 bases left in between. This CDR3 spans 17 amino acids.

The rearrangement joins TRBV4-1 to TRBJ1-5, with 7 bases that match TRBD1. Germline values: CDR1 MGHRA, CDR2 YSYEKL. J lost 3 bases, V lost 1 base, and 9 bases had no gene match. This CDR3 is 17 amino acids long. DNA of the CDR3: TGCGCCAGCAGCCAAGGGGCTTCGGGACAGCTCAATCAGCCCCAGCATTTT. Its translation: CASSQGASGQLNQPQHF.

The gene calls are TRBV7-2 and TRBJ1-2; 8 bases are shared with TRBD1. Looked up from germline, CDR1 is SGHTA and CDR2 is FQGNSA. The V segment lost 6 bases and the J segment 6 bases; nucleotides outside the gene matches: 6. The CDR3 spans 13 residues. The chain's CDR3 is CASSRQGADGYTF. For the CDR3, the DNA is TGTGCCAGCAGTCGTCAGGGGGCTGATGGCTACACCTTC.

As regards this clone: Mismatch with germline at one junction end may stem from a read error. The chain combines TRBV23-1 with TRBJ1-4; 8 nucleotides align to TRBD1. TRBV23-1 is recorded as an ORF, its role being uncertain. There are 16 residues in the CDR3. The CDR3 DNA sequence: TGCGCCAGCGGTCACAAACACAGGGGGACGTGCGAAAAACTGTTTTTT. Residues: CASGHKHRGTCEKLFF.

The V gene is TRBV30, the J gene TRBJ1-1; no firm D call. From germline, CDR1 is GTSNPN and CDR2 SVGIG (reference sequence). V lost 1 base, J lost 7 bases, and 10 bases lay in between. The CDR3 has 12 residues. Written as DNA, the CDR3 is TGTGCCTGGAGTGCTTCGGGTAATGAAGCTTTCTTT. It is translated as CAWSASGNEAFF.

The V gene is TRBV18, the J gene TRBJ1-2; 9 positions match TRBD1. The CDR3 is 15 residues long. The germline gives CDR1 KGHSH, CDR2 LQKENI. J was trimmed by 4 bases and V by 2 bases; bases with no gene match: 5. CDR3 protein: CASSPKTGGLYGYTF. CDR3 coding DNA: TGTGCCAGCTCACCAAAGACAGGGGGGCTCTATGGCTACACCTTC.

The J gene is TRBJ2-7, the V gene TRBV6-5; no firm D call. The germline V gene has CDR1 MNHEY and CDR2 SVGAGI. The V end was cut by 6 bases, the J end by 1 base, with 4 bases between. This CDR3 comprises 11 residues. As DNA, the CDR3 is TGTGCCAGCAGGGCTTCCTACGAGCAGTACTTC. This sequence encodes CASRASYEQYF.

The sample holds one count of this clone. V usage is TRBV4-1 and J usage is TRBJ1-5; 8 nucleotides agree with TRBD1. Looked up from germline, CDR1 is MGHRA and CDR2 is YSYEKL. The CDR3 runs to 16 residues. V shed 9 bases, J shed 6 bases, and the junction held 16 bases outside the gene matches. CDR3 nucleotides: TGCGCCAGTGGCAGTTTGGCCGGACAGGGATTTCAGCCCCAGCATTTT. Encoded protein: CASGSLAGQGFQPQHF.

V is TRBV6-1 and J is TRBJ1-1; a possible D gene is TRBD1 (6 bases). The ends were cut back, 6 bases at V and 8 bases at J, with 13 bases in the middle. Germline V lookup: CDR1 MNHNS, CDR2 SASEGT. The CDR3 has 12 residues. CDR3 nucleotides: TGTGCCAGCAGGCTAACGGGACAAGAAGCTTTCTTT. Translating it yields CASRLTGQEAFF.

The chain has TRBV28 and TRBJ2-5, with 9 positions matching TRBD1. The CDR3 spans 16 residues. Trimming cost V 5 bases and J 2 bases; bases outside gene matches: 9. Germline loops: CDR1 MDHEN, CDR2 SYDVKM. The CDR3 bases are TGTGCCAGCAGTGCCGGACAGGGGAGGTGGCAAGAGACCCAGTACTTC. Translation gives CASSAGQGRWQETQYF.

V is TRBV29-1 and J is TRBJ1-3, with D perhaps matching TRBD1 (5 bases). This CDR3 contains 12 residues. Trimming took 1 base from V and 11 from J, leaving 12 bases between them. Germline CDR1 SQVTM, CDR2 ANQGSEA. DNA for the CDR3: TGCAGCGTTGAAGGGCGGGGGAACTCCATATATTTT. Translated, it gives CSVEGRGNSIYF.

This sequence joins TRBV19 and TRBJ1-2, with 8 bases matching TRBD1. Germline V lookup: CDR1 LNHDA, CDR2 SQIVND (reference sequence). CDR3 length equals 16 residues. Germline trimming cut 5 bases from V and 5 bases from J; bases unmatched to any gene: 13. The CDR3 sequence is CASSPLKQGVKYGYTF. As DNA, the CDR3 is TGTGCCAGTAGTCCATTAAAACAGGGGGTAAAGTATGGCTACACCTTC.

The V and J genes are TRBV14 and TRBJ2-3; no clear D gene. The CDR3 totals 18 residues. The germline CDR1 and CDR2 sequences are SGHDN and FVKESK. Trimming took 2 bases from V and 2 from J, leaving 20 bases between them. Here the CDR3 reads CASSQLSFRLKNTDTQYF. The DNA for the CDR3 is TGTGCCAGCAGCCAACTCAGTTTTAGACTCAAAAACACAGATACGCAGTATTTT.

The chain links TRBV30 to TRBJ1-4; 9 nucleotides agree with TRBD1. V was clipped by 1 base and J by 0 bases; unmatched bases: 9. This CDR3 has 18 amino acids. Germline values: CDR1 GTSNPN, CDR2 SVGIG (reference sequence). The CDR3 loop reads CAWSARPGTGTTNEKLFF. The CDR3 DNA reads TGTGCCTGGAGTGCTCGACCCGGGACAGGGACAACTAATGAAAAACTGTTTTTT.